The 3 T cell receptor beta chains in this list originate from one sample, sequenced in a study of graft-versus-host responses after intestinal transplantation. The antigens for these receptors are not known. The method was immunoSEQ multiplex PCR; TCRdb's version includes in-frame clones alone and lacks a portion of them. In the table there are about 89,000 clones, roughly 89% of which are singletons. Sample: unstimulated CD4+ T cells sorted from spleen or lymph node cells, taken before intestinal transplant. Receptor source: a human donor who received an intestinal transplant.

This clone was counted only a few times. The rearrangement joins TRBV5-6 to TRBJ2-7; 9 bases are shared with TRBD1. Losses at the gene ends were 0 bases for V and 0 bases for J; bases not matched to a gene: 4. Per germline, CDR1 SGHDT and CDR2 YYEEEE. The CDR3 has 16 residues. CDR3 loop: CASSLGGQGRSYEQYF. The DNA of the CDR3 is TGTGCCAGCAGCTTGGGGGGACAGGGTCGCTCCTACGAGCAGTACTTC.

The CDR3 sequence: CASSFRDRTDGYTF. The CDR3 nucleotides are TGTGCCAGCAGTTTCCGGGACAGAACTGATGGCTACACCTTC. The chain uses TRBV6-5 and TRBJ1-2, with TRBD1 identical over 7 bases. V was clipped by 4 bases and J by 6 bases; unmatched bases: 8. The CDR3 has 14 amino acids. Germline V gene lookup returns CDR1 MNHEY and CDR2 SVGAGI.

The CDR3 region has the DNA TGTGCCAGTAGTACGGGACAGGGGGCATATAGCAATCAGCCCCAGCATTTT. Amino acids: CASSTGQGAYSNQPQHF. The gene calls are TRBV19 and TRBJ1-5; 12 bases fit TRBD1. Germline V lookup: CDR1 LNHDA, CDR2 SQIVND (reference sequence). With 4 bases clipped from V and 0 bases from J, the junction kept 4 bases outside the gene matches. The CDR3 contains 17 residues.